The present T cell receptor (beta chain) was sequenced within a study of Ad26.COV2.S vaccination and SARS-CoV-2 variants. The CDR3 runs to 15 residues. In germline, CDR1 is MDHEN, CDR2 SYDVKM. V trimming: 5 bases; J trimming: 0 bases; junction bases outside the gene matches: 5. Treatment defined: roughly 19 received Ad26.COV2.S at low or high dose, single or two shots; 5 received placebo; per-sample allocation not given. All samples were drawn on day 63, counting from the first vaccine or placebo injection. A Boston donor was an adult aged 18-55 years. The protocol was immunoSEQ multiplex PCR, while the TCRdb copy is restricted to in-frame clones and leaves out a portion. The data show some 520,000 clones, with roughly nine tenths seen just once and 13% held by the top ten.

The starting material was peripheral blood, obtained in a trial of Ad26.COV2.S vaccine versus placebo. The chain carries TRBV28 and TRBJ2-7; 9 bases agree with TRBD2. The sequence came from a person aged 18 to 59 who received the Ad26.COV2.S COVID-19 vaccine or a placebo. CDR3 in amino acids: CASSPTSGSSYEQYF. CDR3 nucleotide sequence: TGTGCCAGCAGTCCGACTAGCGGAAGCTCCTACGAGCAGTACTTC. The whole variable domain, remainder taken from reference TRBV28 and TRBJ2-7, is DVKVTQSSRYLVKRTGEKVFLECVQDMDHENMFWYRQDPGLGLRLIYFSYDVKMKEKGDIPEGYSVSREKKERFSLILESASTNQTSMYLCASSPTSGSSYEQYFGPGTRLTVT.